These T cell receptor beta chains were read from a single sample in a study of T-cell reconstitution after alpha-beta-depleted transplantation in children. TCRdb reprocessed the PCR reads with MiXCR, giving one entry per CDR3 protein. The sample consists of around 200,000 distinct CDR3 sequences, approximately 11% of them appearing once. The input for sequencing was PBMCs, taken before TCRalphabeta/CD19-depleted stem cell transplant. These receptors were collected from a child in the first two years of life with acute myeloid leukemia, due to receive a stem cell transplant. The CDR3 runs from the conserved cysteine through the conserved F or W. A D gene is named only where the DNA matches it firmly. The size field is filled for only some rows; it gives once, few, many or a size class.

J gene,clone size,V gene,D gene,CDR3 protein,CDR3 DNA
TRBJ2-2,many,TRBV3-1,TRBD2,CASSQQPSGGELFF,TGTGCCAGCAGCCAACAACCTAGCGGAGGGGAGCTGTTTTTT
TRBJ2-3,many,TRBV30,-,CAWSVQGVPQYF,TGTGCCTGGAGTGTACAAGGGGTCCCGCAGTATTTT
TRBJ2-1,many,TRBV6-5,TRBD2,CASSYSGLPHYNEQFF,TGTGCCAGCAGTTACTCGGGACTACCCCACTACAATGAGCAGTTCTTC
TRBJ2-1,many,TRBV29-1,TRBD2,CSVDGEVAGLF,TGCAGCGTTGATGGTGAGGTAGCGGGGCTCTTC
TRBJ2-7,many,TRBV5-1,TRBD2,CASSRVAGTYEQYF,TGCGCCAGCAGTCGGGTAGCGGGGACCTACGAGCAGTACTTC
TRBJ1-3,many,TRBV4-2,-,CASSPFGTTGNTIYF,TGTGCCAGCAGCCCCTTCGGGACCACTGGAAACACCATATATTTT
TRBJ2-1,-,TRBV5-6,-,CASSLGGLPTVGEQFF,TGTGCCAGCAGCTTGGGGGGACTGCCCACGGTAGGTGAGCAGTTCTTC
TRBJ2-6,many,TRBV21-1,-,CASSKGGTSGANVLTF,TGTGCCAGCAGCAAAGGTGGCACCTCTGGGGCCAACGTCCTGACTTTC
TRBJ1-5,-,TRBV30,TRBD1,CAWTGGPNQPQHF,TGTGCCTGGACAGGGGGCCCGAATCAGCCCCAGCATTTT
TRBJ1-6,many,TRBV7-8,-,CASSPHRRLGPFLNSPLHF,TGTGCCAGCAGCCCCCATCGACGGCTAGGACCATTTCTGAATTCACCCCTCCACTTT
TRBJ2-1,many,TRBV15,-,CATSRDLLAVSSYNEQFF,TGTGCCACCAGCAGAGATCTATTAGCGGTGAGCTCCTACAATGAGCAGTTCTTC
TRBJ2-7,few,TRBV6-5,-,CASSYSRVGSYEQYF,TGTGCCAGCAGTTACTCCAGGGTTGGATCCTACGAGCAGTACTTC
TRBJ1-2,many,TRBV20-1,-,CSANGLGHGGYTF,TGCAGTGCTAACGGTCTGGGACACGGTGGCTACACCTTC
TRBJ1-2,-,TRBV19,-,CASSIDLVNNYGYTF,TGTGCCAGTAGTATAGATCTCGTCAATAACTATGGCTACACCTTC
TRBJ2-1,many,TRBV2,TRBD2,CASSVGLAPNEQFF,TGTGCCAGCAGTGTGGGACTAGCTCCTAATGAGCAGTTCTTC
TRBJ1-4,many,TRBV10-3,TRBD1,CAISLTGGDEKLFF,TGTGCCATCAGCCTGACAGGGGGAGATGAAAAACTGTTTTTT
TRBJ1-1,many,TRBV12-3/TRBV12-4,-,CASSSDYTEAFF,TGTGCCAGCAGCTCAGATTACACTGAAGCGTTCTTT
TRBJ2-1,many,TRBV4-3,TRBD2,CASSQDSGSYNEQFF,TGCGCCAGCAGCCAAGATAGCGGGAGCTACAATGAGCAGTTCTTC
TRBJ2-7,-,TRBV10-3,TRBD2,CAITSGSSSYEQYF,TGTGCCATCACTAGCGGTAGTAGCTCCTACGAGCAGTACTTC
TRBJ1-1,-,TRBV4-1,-,CASSQVAAMNTEAFF,TGCGCCAGCAGCCAAGTCGCGGCCATGAACACTGAAGCTTTCTTT
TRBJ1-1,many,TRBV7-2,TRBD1,CASSLTEGGHTEAFF,TGTGCCAGCAGCCTGACCGAAGGGGGCCACACTGAAGCTTTCTTT
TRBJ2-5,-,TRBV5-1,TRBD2,CASSQSGSPGGETQYF,TGCGCCAGCAGCCAATCGGGGTCCCCGGGAGGAGAGACCCAGTACTTC
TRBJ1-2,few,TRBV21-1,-,CASSKVEQRQGYGYTF,TGTGCCAGCAGCAAAGTAGAACAGCGACAGGGGTATGGCTACACCTTC
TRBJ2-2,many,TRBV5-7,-,CASSLAGTKLNTGELFF,TGTGCCAGCAGCCTCGCCGGGACGAAACTGAACACCGGGGAGCTGTTTTTT
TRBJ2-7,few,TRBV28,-,CASSANYEQYF,TGTGCCAGCAGTGCAAACTACGAGCAGTACTTC
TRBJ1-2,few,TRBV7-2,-,CASSLEERGYTF,TGTGCCAGCAGCTTAGAAGAACGCGGCTACACCTTC
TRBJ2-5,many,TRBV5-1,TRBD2,CASSLATSGKQETQYF,TGCGCCAGCAGCTTGGCAACTAGCGGGAAACAAGAGACCCAGTACTTC
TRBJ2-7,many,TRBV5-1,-,CASSLVPSYEQYF,TGCGCCAGCAGCTTGGTTCCCTCCTACGAGCAGTACTTC
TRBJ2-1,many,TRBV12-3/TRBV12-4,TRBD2,CASSLHSGRANNEQFF,TGTGCCAGCAGTTTACATAGCGGGAGGGCCAACAATGAGCAGTTCTTC
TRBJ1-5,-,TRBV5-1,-,CASSLAPGNQPQHF,TGCGCCAGCAGCTTGGCCCCTGGGAATCAGCCCCAGCATTTT
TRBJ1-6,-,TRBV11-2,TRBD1,CASSIPGQVGAPLHF,TGTGCCAGCAGCATACCGGGACAGGTCGGCGCACCCCTCCACTTT
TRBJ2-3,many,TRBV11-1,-,CASSLRGTGTDTQYF,TGTGCCAGCAGCTTACGCGGGACCGGCACAGATACGCAGTATTTT
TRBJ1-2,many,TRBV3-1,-,CASSQYRELRRYGYTF,TGTGCCAGCAGCCAATACCGCGAACTAAGAAGGTATGGCTACACCTTC
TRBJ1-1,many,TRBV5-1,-,CASSLTQANTEAFF,TGCGCCAGCAGCTTGACACAGGCGAACACTGAAGCTTTCTTT
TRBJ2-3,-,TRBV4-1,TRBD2,CASSQVRGLAGPPSYSTDTQYF,TGCGCCAGCAGCCAAGTTAGGGGACTAGCGGGACCTCCCAGCTATAGCACAGATACGCAGTATTTT
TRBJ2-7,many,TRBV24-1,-,CATSGDSYEQYF,TGTGCCACCAGTGGGGACTCCTACGAGCAGTACTTC